This T cell receptor beta chain comes out of a study of blood T cell repertoires in COVID-19 (dated by TCRdb to 2019 to 2021). As for the study more broadly: Collaborator samples came from the United States, Italy and Spain and covered acute and convalescent phases of COVID-19. The prospective study material was composed of cDNA or gDNA derived from T cells, B-cell-depleted T cells, or PBMCs. The dataset comprised deeply sampled blood TCRbeta repertoires from subjects exposed to, actively infected with, or recovered from COVID-19. The samples were drawn from two sources: the first 160 participants of the ongoing ImmuneRACE study, and 1,000 to 1,500 subjects contributed by 6 global collaborators. The repertoires were made available in a free public database intended to serve as a resource for research on the immune response to SARS-CoV-2. Nearly every sample came with metadata listing a de-identified subject ID, COVID-19 status, age in years and sex. Where available, HLA class I and class II types were obtained from metadata supplied by the sample provider rather than from assay-based typing.

Overall results and qualifications from the work: Clinical and demographic metadata were provided uncurated, with the amount varying by source and participant.

The immunoSEQ Assay, a bias-controlled multiplex PCR, was used to amplify TCRbeta CDR3 regions from genomic DNA. The published analysis was carried out like this. The number of nucleated cells in each sample was estimated by amplification of reference gene primers within the assay. Sequence reads were collapsed and filtered to measure the absolute abundance of every unique TCRbeta CDR3 rearrangement. For each sample, productive Simpson clonality was calculated by taking the square root of Simpson's diversity index across productive rearrangements. Entries here come from immuneACCESS through TCRdb and include only in-frame sequences with V and J called. Some clones fail to appear in such tables; in the studies checked, an unresolved V gene covers under half of the shortfall, and the cause of the remainder is unknown. From that table come the V and J calls and clone size; the DNA was used to work out D and trimming. Within this sample are tens of thousands of clones, with approximately 91% of them counted one time only. Approximately 26% of the sample is taken by the ten largest.

Whole blood was collected in K2EDTA tubes by collaborating institutions according to the institutions' own protocols. For TCRbeta analysis, collaborators shipped samples as frozen whole blood, isolated PBMCs, or DNA extracted from either of those sample types. Details on this clone: The antigen it binds to is not known. Within one base of it there is no much larger clone, and no base qualities were kept.

From the germline V gene, CDR1 is MGHRA and CDR2 is YSYEKL. Taken from cysteine to phenylalanine, the CDR3 has 18 residues. Of all the DNA, just the CDR3 is kept, 54 bases in frame from base 1. V is reduced by 3 bases and J by 7 bases, leaving a spacing of 24 bases between them. Sequenced material: peripheral blood. The source of this sequence is a human donor in a cohort sampled during active COVID-19. Here the chain combines TRBV4-1 and TRBJ1-4; the D segment could be TRBD1, given 6 matching bases. This receptor carries the CDR3 CASSHGRTQGRFGEKLFF. The bases read TGCGCCAGCAGCCACGGACGGACACAGGGAAGGTTTGGTGAAAAACTGTTTTTT.